These T cell receptor beta chains were read from a single sample in a study of T cells after yellow fever vaccination. TCRdb called the 5' RACE reads again in MiXCR, with one record for every CDR3 protein. The sample holds 250,000 to 300,000 distinct CDR3 sequences; approximately 8% are singletons and the top ten take 3% to 4%. Sample: CD4+ T cells sorted from PBMCs, taken 5 days after the yellow fever booster vaccination. These receptors all stem from a man between 18 and 29 years old who received the YFV17D yellow fever vaccine. Both conserved end residues are part of each CDR3. A D gene is named only where the DNA matches it firmly. Some rows have no size entry. The others give once, few or many, or a class for an expanded clone.

D,J,size,V,CDR3,DNA
TRBD1,TRBJ2-4,NA,TRBV4-1,CASSQPTRQGLAKNIQYF,TGCGCCAGCAGCCAACCCACACGACAGGGCCTAGCCAAAAACATTCAGTACTTC
NA,TRBJ1-1,few,TRBV28,CASSFFLSEGNTEAFF,TGTGCCAGCAGTTTCTTTCTGTCGGAGGGGAACACTGAAGCTTTCTTT
TRBD1,TRBJ1-2,few,TRBV6-5,CASRDRDTDGYTF,TGTGCCAGCAGAGACAGGGACACAGATGGCTACACCTTC
NA,TRBJ1-4,few,TRBV27,CASRYRDEKLFF,TGTGCCAGCAGATACAGGGATGAAAAACTGTTTTTT
TRBD1,TRBJ1-1,NA,TRBV7-2,CASSSTGGIEAFF,TGTGCCAGCAGCTCGACAGGGGGGATTGAAGCTTTCTTT
NA,TRBJ2-3,many,TRBV5-1,CASSLGAPPDTQYF,TGCGCCAGCAGCTTAGGGGCACCCCCAGATACGCAGTATTTT
TRBD2,TRBJ2-1,few,TRBV20-1,CSARARGASSYNEQFF,TGCAGTGCTAGAGCGCGGGGGGCGAGCTCCTACAATGAGCAGTTCTTC
TRBD2,TRBJ2-1,NA,TRBV5-1,CASSLSLAGGSSYNEQFF,TGCGCCAGCAGCTTGAGTCTAGCGGGTGGTAGCTCCTACAATGAGCAGTTCTTC
NA,TRBJ2-2,NA,TRBV20-1,CSAPVAANTGELFF,TGCAGTGCCCCAGTAGCGGCGAACACCGGGGAGCTGTTTTTT
TRBD1,TRBJ1-5,few,TRBV5-6,CASSLATGGGLSQHF,TGTGCCAGCAGCTTGGCCACAGGGGGCGGCTTGTCCCAGCATTTT
NA,TRBJ2-7,few,TRBV18,CASSPRAQEAYEQYF,TGTGCCAGCTCACCCCGGGCCCAAGAAGCCTACGAGCAGTACTTC
NA,TRBJ2-7,many,TRBV20-1,CSARQDAYEQYF,TGCAGTGCTAGACAGGATGCCTACGAGCAGTACTTC
NA,TRBJ2-3,few,TRBV5-1,CASSFGREADTQYF,TGCGCCAGCAGCTTTGGCAGGGAGGCGGATACGCAGTATTTT